Listed here are 19 T cell receptor beta chains from one sample, sequenced in a study of blood T cell repertoires in COVID-19. The protocol was immunoSEQ multiplex PCR, while the TCRdb copy is restricted to in-frame clones and leaves out a portion. The table shows approximately 390,000 clones, with about 90% occurring only once. The material sequenced was peripheral blood. These receptors were collected from a man aged 18 to 30 with active or convalescent COVID-19.

The rearrangement joins TRBV9 to TRBJ2-1; 7 nucleotides agree with TRBD2. V trimming: 3 bases; J trimming: 4 bases; junction bases outside the gene matches: 10. This CDR3 is 16 amino acids long. Germline CDR1 SGDLS, CDR2 YYNGEE. Here the CDR3 reads CASSAGDYLGYNEQFF. The CDR3 bases are TGTGCCAGCAGCGCCGGGGACTACCTGGGTTACAATGAGCAGTTCTTC.

This rearrangement joins TRBV4-2 to TRBJ2-2, with D possibly being TRBD1 (6 bases). CDR1 is LGHNA and CDR2 is YNFKEQ in the germline V gene. Trimming pared 0 bases from V and 0 bases from J, leaving 17 bases between. CDR3 length: 19 amino acids. CDR3 nucleotides: TGTGCCAGCAGCCAAGATCGATACGTCGACAGGACGAACACCGGGGAGCTGTTTTTT. It yields the protein CASSQDRYVDRTNTGELFF.

This clone was seen once. The chain links TRBV19 to TRBJ2-2, with D maybe TRBD2 (6 bases). Germline V gives CDR1 LNHDA, CDR2 SQIVND (reference sequence). The CDR3 has 12 amino acids. V was pared by 8 bases and J by 4 bases, with 8 bases between. The CDR3 sequence: CASEEGTGELFF. The CDR3 DNA sequence: TGTGCCAGTGAGGAGGGCACCGGGGAGCTGTTTTTT.

This clone is a singleton in its sample. The V gene is TRBV4-1, the J gene TRBJ2-5, with 8 bases fitting TRBD2. J was trimmed by 5 bases and V by 4 bases; bases with no gene match: 15. The CDR3 is 17 residues long. Germline CDR1 and CDR2: MGHRA and YSYEKL. This CDR3 is CASSPRSSGAQVETQYF. The CDR3 DNA reads TGCGCCAGCAGCCCGCGTAGTAGCGGGGCTCAGGTGGAGACCCAGTACTTC.

As regards this clone: Mismatch with germline at one junction end may stem from a read error. The V and J genes are TRBV6-1 and TRBJ1-5; D possibly corresponds to TRBD1 (5 bases). Germline V gene sequence: CDR1 MNHNS, CDR2 SASEGT. This CDR3 contains 14 residues. CDR3 nucleotides: TGTGCCAGCAGTTATCGAACAGGTCTCCACCCGGGGGATTTT. Translating it yields CASSYRTGLHPGDF.

This sequence joins TRBV27 and TRBJ2-7; D is ambiguous. The V end was cut by 6 bases, the J end by 4 bases, with 16 bases between. The CDR3 loop spans 14 amino acids. Germline CDR1 MNHEY, CDR2 SMNVEV (reference sequence). Here the CDR3 reads CASRAFGDPYEQYF. Here the CDR3 DNA reads TGTGCCAGCAGAGCCTTCGGAGATCCTTACGAGCAGTACTTC.

The chain recombines TRBV9 with TRBJ2-3; 9 nucleotides line up with TRBD1. Per the germline V gene, CDR1 is SGDLS and CDR2 is YYNGEE. Trimming at V came to 0 bases and at J to 2 bases, leaving 7 bases not matched to a gene. The CDR3 spans 17 residues. The CDR3 coding sequence is TGTGCCAGCAGCGTAGACGGGACAGGGTCTACCACAGATACGCAGTATTTT. Amino acids: CASSVDGTGSTTDTQYF.

This clone was recorded once. The junction and the germline gene differ at one end; a read error may be behind it. This chain uses TRBV5-1 with TRBJ2-6; tentatively, D is TRBD1 (5 bases). CDR1 is SGHRS and CDR2 is YFSETQ in the germline V gene. The CDR3 is 15 amino acids. This chain's CDR3 is CASSQRAAGANVLTF. The CDR3 DNA sequence: TGCGCCAGCAGCCAAAGGGCTGCTGGGGCCAACGTGCTGACTTTC.

The chain couples TRBV28 to TRBJ1-5; D ambiguous. Per germline, CDR1 MDHEN and CDR2 SYDVKM. V was clipped by 5 bases and J by 3 bases, with 14 bases between them. The CDR3 sequence is 15 residues long. The CDR3 loop is CASSGRGNYNQPQHF. The CDR3 region has the DNA TGTGCCAGCAGTGGGAGAGGTAACTACAATCAGCCCCAGCATTTT. The whole variable domain, filled in from reference TRBV28 and TRBJ1-5, reads DVKVTQSSRYLVKRTGEKVFLECVQDMDHENMFWYRQDPGLGLRLIYFSYDVKMKEKGDIPEGYSVSREKKERFSLILESASTNQTSMYLCASSGRGNYNQPQHFGDGTRLSIL.

The V gene is TRBV29-1, the J gene TRBJ1-5, with TRBD1 identical over 9 bases. The CDR3 spans 14 residues. With V trimmed by 7 bases and J by 6 bases, 10 bases remained unmatched. The germline V gene encodes CDR1 SQVTM and CDR2 ANQGSEA. The CDR3, as DNA: TGCAGCGCCAGCAAGGGACAGGGAGGTCAGCCCCAGCATTTT. Amino acid sequence: CSASKGQGGQPQHF. Looking up the rest from reference TRBV29-1 and TRBJ1-5 gives the full variable domain: SAVISQKPSRDICQRGTSLTIQCQVDSQVTMMFWYRQQPGQSLTLIATANQGSEATYESGFVIDKFPISRPNLTFSTLTVSNMSPEDSSIYLCSASKGQGGQPQHFGDGTRLSIL.

The gene calls are TRBV27 and TRBJ1-3; D is undetermined. The germline V gene encodes CDR1 MNHEY and CDR2 SMNVEV (reference sequence). V was shortened by 5 bases and J by 1 base, with 15 bases between the two germline ends. This CDR3 is built from 16 residues. CDR3 protein: CASSLIHPGSGNTIYF. The CDR3 DNA is TGTGCCAGCAGTCTGATCCATCCCGGGTCTGGAAACACCATATATTTT.

The chain uses TRBV4-2 and TRBJ1-5, with D possibly matching TRBD1 (5 bases). Germline V gene data show CDR1 as LGHNA and CDR2 as YNFKEQ. Trimming shortened V by 4 bases and J by 0 bases, and 7 bases separated the two germline ends. This CDR3 has 14 residues. In DNA, the CDR3 is TGTGCCAGCAGCCCGGGGGTTAGCAATCAGCCCCAGCATTTT. This sequence encodes CASSPGVSNQPQHF.

DNA for the CDR3: TGTGCCAGCTCCCTTCTTCTAGCAGATATGAACACTGAAGCTTTCTTT. Its protein is CASSLLLADMNTEAFF. The chain couples TRBV18 to TRBJ1-1, with D uncertain. The CDR3 has 16 residues. Germline CDR1 KGHSH, CDR2 LQKENI. V was clipped by 6 bases and J by 0 bases, with 17 bases between them.

The chain is built from TRBV28 and TRBJ2-7; D perhaps matches TRBD1 (6 bases). This CDR3 is built from 14 residues. CDR1 is MDHEN and CDR2 is SYDVKM in the germline V gene. Trimming removed 8 bases from V and 5 bases from J, with 19 bases in between. CDR3: CASPKSGVPDEQYF. CDR3 nucleotide sequence: TGTGCCAGCCCTAAATCAGGGGTTCCCGACGAGCAGTACTTC.

The chain couples TRBV5-4 to TRBJ2-2; 10 nucleotides line up with TRBD1. Looked up from germline, CDR1 is SGHNT and CDR2 is YYREEE (reference sequence). This CDR3 is built from 15 residues. Trimming removed 5 bases from V and 4 bases from J; junction bases left unmatched: 5. CDR3: CASRFRTGGTGELFF. The CDR3, as DNA: TGTGCCAGCAGATTTAGGACAGGGGGCACCGGGGAGCTGTTTTTT.

The chain employs TRBV19 and TRBJ2-3; D possibly corresponds to TRBD2 (5 bases). Germline loops: CDR1 LNHDA, CDR2 SQIVND (reference sequence). The ends were cut back, 6 bases at V and 0 bases at J, with 10 bases in the middle. The CDR3 runs to 14 residues. The CDR3 nucleotides read TGTGCCAGTAGGAACCGGGGAAGCACAGATACGCAGTATTTT. Protein: CASRNRGSTDTQYF.

The chain combines TRBV5-1 with TRBJ2-2, with D possibly TRBD1 on 6 matching bases. Germline CDR1 reads SGHRS; CDR2 reads YFSETQ. The CDR3 extends over 14 amino acids. With 2 bases removed from V and 5 bases from J, the gap between germline ends came to 10 bases. CDR3 sequence reads: CASSLQGWTGELFF. CDR3 sequence (DNA): TGCGCCAGCAGCTTACAGGGATGGACCGGGGAGCTGTTTTTT.

In this sample, this clone turned up a few times. The chain has TRBV2 and TRBJ1-2; weak D call: TRBD1 (5 bases). Trimming took 7 bases from V and 3 from J, leaving 15 bases between them. This CDR3 is 14 amino acids long. CDR1 and CDR2 from the germline V gene are SNHLY and FYNNEI. The CDR3 sequence is CASKAAAGDYGYTF. DNA of the CDR3: TGTGCCAGCAAGGCGGCCGCGGGGGACTATGGCTACACCTTC.

This sequence joins TRBV19 and TRBJ1-1; D perhaps matches TRBD1 (6 bases). CDR3 size: 16 residues. CDR1 LNHDA and CDR2 SQIVND come from the germline V gene (reference sequence). The germline V and J ends were trimmed by 4 bases and 0 bases, with 15 bases remaining between them. DNA for the CDR3: TGTGCCAGTAGTAACCTCAGGGGATGGATGAACACTGAAGCTTTCTTT. Its translation is CASSNLRGWMNTEAFF.